The 26 T cell receptor beta chains given below trace back to one sample, sequenced in a study of OX40 agonist ivuxolimab in advanced cancers. Repertoires were generated with immunoSEQ multiplex PCR, while TCRdb's copy carries only in-frame clones and drops some. This sample has about 35,000 clones, with around 70% found just once. The sequences come from CD4+ or CD8+ T cells sorted from blood, collected in a trial of the OX40 agonist ivuxolimab. These receptors were collected from an adult with an advanced solid tumor such as melanoma, head and neck, liver or kidney cancer.

V gene TRBV19 combines with J gene TRBJ1-4; D may be TRBD1 (6 bases). V gave up 3 bases and J gave up 5 bases, with 13 bases separating them. The CDR3 is made up of 15 amino acids. CDR1 LNHDA and CDR2 SQIVND come from the germline V gene (reference sequence). The CDR3 nucleotides are TGTGCCAGTAGTATCTCGGGGGCCTTGAATGAAAAACTGTTTTTT. Amino acid sequence: CASSISGALNEKLFF.

The genes are TRBV6-1 and TRBJ2-4; 7 nucleotides line up with TRBD2. Germline-derived CDR1 and CDR2 are MNHNS and SASEGT. The CDR3 is 15 amino acids. The V gene end was trimmed by 4 bases and the J gene end by 8 bases; junction bases not matched to a gene: 11. Here the CDR3 DNA reads TGTGCCAGCAGTGTGGGCCAGGGAGGGTTGGACATTCAGTACTTC. Its protein product is CASSVGQGGLDIQYF.

This rearrangement joins TRBV5-1 to TRBJ1-4; a possible D gene is TRBD1 (6 bases). This CDR3 comprises 13 residues. Trimming took off 5 bases at V and 6 bases at J, with 11 bases between the two ends. Germline V CDR1 and CDR2: SGHRS, YFSETQ. The CDR3 is CASRWDIHEKLFF. For the CDR3, the DNA is TGCGCCAGCAGGTGGGACATTCATGAAAAACTGTTTTTT.

This chain joins TRBV6-1 and TRBJ2-2, with 7 positions matching TRBD2. The length of the CDR3 is 14 residues. Trimming cost V 7 bases and J 1 base; bases outside gene matches: 3. Germline CDR1 MNHNS, CDR2 SASEGT. This CDR3 is CASTRGVNTGELFF. CDR3 sequence (DNA): TGTGCCAGCACTCGGGGGGTGAACACCGGGGAGCTGTTTTTT.

The V call is TRBV7-8, the J call TRBJ2-3, with 8 nucleotides matching TRBD1. Germline V gives CDR1 SGHVS, CDR2 FQNEAQ. The V segment lost 5 bases and the J segment 4 bases; nucleotides outside the gene matches: 8. There are 15 residues in the CDR3. The CDR3 nucleotides are TGTGCCAGCAGCCGCCGGGACAGGAGATCAGATACGCAGTATTTT. Its protein is CASSRRDRRSDTQYF.

The J gene is TRBJ1-1, the V gene TRBV5-4; maybe TRBD1 (5 bases). V shed 0 bases and J shed 1 base, with 10 bases lying between them. There are 15 residues in the CDR3. Germline CDR1 is SGHNT and CDR2 is YYREEE (reference sequence). The CDR3 is CASSLGGAGNTEAFF. The CDR3 DNA reads TGTGCCAGCAGCTTGGGGGGCGCGGGGAACACTGAAGCTTTCTTT.

Here the CDR3 DNA reads TGCGCCCCCCGAAGGGAAGGTGGCTACACCTTC. It is translated as CAPRREGGYTF. The gene calls are TRBV10-1 and TRBJ1-2; D is uncertain. Trimming pared 11 bases from V and 7 bases from J, leaving 14 bases between. This CDR3 spans 11 amino acids. Per germline, CDR1 WNHNN and CDR2 SYGVQD (reference sequence).

The gene calls are TRBV7-9 and TRBJ2-7; 7 nucleotides agree with TRBD1. The ends lost 5 bases at V and 3 bases at J; junction bases unmatched: 7. The germline gives CDR1 SEHNR, CDR2 FQNEAQ (reference sequence). CDR3 length: 14 residues. CDR3 protein: CASSDKRDSYEQYV. CDR3 coding DNA: TGTGCCAGCAGCGACAAACGGGACAGCTACGAGCAGTACGTC.

The CDR3 loop is CASLTGTVYGYTF. The CDR3, as DNA: TGTGCCAGCTTGACAGGGACTGTCTATGGCTACACCTTC. The rearrangement joins TRBV28 to TRBJ1-2; TRBD1 aligns across 7 bases. Germline V gene data show CDR1 as MDHEN and CDR2 as SYDVKM. CDR3 length: 13 amino acids. V shed 8 bases and J 4 bases; nucleotides not matched to a gene: 7.

The chain is built from TRBV2 and TRBJ2-4, with TRBD1 matching over 7 bases. The CDR3 sequence is 18 residues long. Germline values: CDR1 SNHLY, CDR2 FYNNEI. Trimming cost V 4 bases and J 3 bases; bases outside gene matches: 15. The CDR3 sequence is CASSVTGDRMLGKNIQYF. CDR3 nucleotide sequence: TGTGCCAGCAGTGTTACAGGGGATAGGATGTTAGGCAAAAACATTCAGTACTTC.

The rearrangement joins TRBV6-5 to TRBJ2-5; no definite D call. Per germline, CDR1 MNHEY and CDR2 SVGAGI. The V and J ends lost 2 bases and 5 bases respectively, with 15 bases between them. The CDR3 is 15 residues long. The DNA of the CDR3 is TGTGCCAGCAGTTACGATTCCCTCAATTCGGAGACCCAGTACTTC. It encodes CASSYDSLNSETQYF.

The chain couples TRBV10-1 to TRBJ2-2; TRBD2 is a possible D gene (5 bases). Trimming stripped 5 bases from V and 7 bases from J, with 14 bases between. The CDR3 covers 14 residues. CDR1 and CDR2 from the germline V gene are WNHNN and SYGVQD (reference sequence). CDR3 in amino acids: CASSKDGAGGELFF. As DNA, the CDR3 is TGCGCCAGCAGTAAGGACGGTGCGGGCGGGGAGCTGTTTTTT.

For the CDR3, the DNA is TGCGCCAGCAGCCAAGCGGGGTCCAACTATGGCTACACCTTC. As protein: CASSQAGSNYGYTF. The V gene is TRBV4-1, the J gene TRBJ1-2; D remains unclear. Deletions cut 1 base from V and 2 bases from J, with 8 bases between. Germline lookup yields CDR1 MGHRA and CDR2 YSYEKL. The CDR3 extends over 14 amino acids.

The V and J genes are TRBV27 and TRBJ2-2, with D possibly TRBD2 on 6 matching bases. Germline V gene sequence: CDR1 MNHEY, CDR2 SMNVEV (reference sequence). There are 14 residues in the CDR3. V lost 5 bases to trimming and J lost 6 bases, with 13 bases between them. CDR3 protein: CASSPRDWAGELFF. CDR3 coding DNA: TGTGCCAGCAGTCCCCGGGACTGGGCCGGGGAGCTGTTTTTT.

This chain uses TRBV28 with TRBJ1-2, with 9 bases that match TRBD1. The V gene end was trimmed by 5 bases and the J gene end by 8 bases; junction bases not matched to a gene: 9. CDR1 and CDR2 (germline): MDHEN, SYDVKM. The CDR3 extends over 14 amino acids. The DNA of the CDR3 is TGTGCCAGCAGTCGGACAGGGGCCGTGGTGGGCTACACCTTC. As protein: CASSRTGAVVGYTF.

A single count supports this clone. V usage is TRBV9 and J usage is TRBJ2-7; D possibly corresponds to TRBD2 (5 bases). The CDR3 loop spans 15 amino acids. Trimming cost V 3 bases and J 0 bases, with 13 bases left between them. Per the germline V gene, CDR1 is SGDLS and CDR2 is YYNGEE. The CDR3 DNA reads as TGTGCCAGCAGCGCCGGGGTTCTTAGCTCCTACGAGCAGTACTTC. It specifies CASSAGVLSSYEQYF.

This chain joins TRBV28 and TRBJ2-6; D is undetermined. This CDR3 has 16 amino acids. V lost 3 bases and J 4 bases, leaving 13 bases between the germline ends. CDR1 MDHEN and CDR2 SYDVKM come from the germline V gene. The CDR3 region has the DNA TGTGCCAGCAGTTTCTCAAGGAGTGTCGGGGCCAACGTCCTGACTTTC. As protein: CASSFSRSVGANVLTF.

The genes are TRBV23-1 and TRBJ1-1, with 8 nucleotides matching TRBD1. TRBV23-1 is annotated as an ORF whose role is uncertain. V lost 2 bases, J lost 7 bases, and 9 bases stayed unmatched. The CDR3 extends over 15 amino acids. The CDR3 DNA follows: TGCGCCAGCAGTCAACCGGGACAGGAAGTCGATGAAGCTTTCTTT. This translates into CASSQPGQEVDEAFF.

This clone turned up a few times. The genes are TRBV29-1 and TRBJ2-1; D remains unclear. The CDR3 totals 12 residues. V gave up 3 bases and J gave up 5 bases, with 8 bases separating them. Germline-derived CDR1 and CDR2 are SQVTM and ANQGSEA. CDR3: CSVDGMNNEQFF. CDR3 sequence (DNA): TGCAGCGTTGACGGAATGAACAATGAGCAGTTCTTC.

A note on this clone: The junction does not match germline at one end; this may be a read error. This CDR3 is CAWKPAGAAANYGYTF. The DNA of the CDR3 is TGTGCCTGGAAGCCGGCCGGGGCCGCAGCTAACTATGGCTACACTTTC. V and J are TRBV30 and TRBJ1-2; the D gene is possibly TRBD1 (5 bases). Germline CDR1 reads GTSNPN; CDR2 reads SVGIG (reference sequence). This CDR3 region has 16 residues. The entire variable domain, with the rest obtained from reference TRBV30 and TRBJ1-2, is as follows: SQTIHQWPATLVQPVGSPLSLECTVEGTSNPNLYWYRQAAGRGLQLLFYSVGIGQISSEVPQNLSASRPQDRQFILSSKKLLLSDSGFYLCAWKPAGAAANYGYTFGSGTRLTVV.

This rearrangement joins TRBV28 to TRBJ2-5, with D possibly matching TRBD1 (6 bases). The CDR3 runs to 15 residues. Germline V gene data show CDR1 as MDHEN and CDR2 as SYDVKM. V shed 3 bases and J shed 2 bases, with 13 bases lying between them. In DNA form, the CDR3 reads TGTGCCAGCAGTTTCGTGGGGGCCTTACAAGAGACCCAGTACTTC. Its translation is CASSFVGALQETQYF.

The chain couples TRBV19 to TRBJ2-7; the D is unclear. CDR3 length: 11 amino acids. Germline V gives CDR1 LNHDA, CDR2 SQIVND (reference sequence). The ends were cut back, 1 base at V and 7 bases at J, with 5 bases in the middle. The CDR3 region has the DNA TGTGCCAGTAGTATAGGTGGGGAGCAGTACTTC. Amino acids: CASSIGGEQYF.

The chain links TRBV18 to TRBJ2-5; maybe TRBD1 (6 bases). Germline V gives CDR1 KGHSH, CDR2 LQKENI. Trimming removed 3 bases at V and 2 bases at J, with 16 bases between. The CDR3 extends over 16 amino acids. CDR3 coding DNA: TGTGCCAGCTCACCCCGCGTGGGGGCGAGTCAAGAGACCCAGTACTTC. This encodes CASSPRVGASQETQYF.

This clone was found a few times. The J gene is TRBJ2-1, the V gene TRBV5-1, with D perhaps given as TRBD1 or TRBD2 (6 bases each). The CDR3 sequence is 15 residues long. Per the germline V gene, CDR1 is SGHRS and CDR2 is YFSETQ. V was cut by 0 bases and J by 5 bases, with 12 bases left in between. CDR3 bases: TGCGCCAGCAGCTTGGAGGGGGGCCGCCACAATGAGCAGTTCTTC. Protein product: CASSLEGGRHNEQFF. Complete variable domain (other parts from reference TRBV5-1 and TRBJ2-1): KAGVTQTPRYLIKTRGQQVTLSCSPISGHRSVSWYQQTPGQGLQFLFEYFSETQRNKGNFPGRFSGRQFSNSRSEMNVSTLELGDSALYLCASSLEGGRHNEQFFGPGTRLTVL.

This chain joins TRBV5-1 and TRBJ1-1; D may be TRBD1 (5 bases). The germline V gene encodes CDR1 SGHRS and CDR2 YFSETQ. This CDR3 has 15 residues. Deletions cut 1 base from V and 5 bases from J, with 15 bases between. The chain's CDR3 is CASSLSGRDETEAFF. In nucleotides, the CDR3 is TGCGCCAGCAGCTTGAGTGGCAGGGACGAAACTGAAGCTTTCTTT.

CDR3 coding DNA: TGTGCCAGTAGTTCCTTGGGGACAGGGTCCTACGAGCAGTACTTC. Residues: CASSSLGTGSYEQYF. The J gene is TRBJ2-7, the V gene TRBV19; 9 nucleotides line up with TRBD1. V shed 5 bases and J 1 base; nucleotides not matched to a gene: 6. This CDR3 contains 15 residues. Germline-derived CDR1 and CDR2 are LNHDA and SQIVND (reference sequence).